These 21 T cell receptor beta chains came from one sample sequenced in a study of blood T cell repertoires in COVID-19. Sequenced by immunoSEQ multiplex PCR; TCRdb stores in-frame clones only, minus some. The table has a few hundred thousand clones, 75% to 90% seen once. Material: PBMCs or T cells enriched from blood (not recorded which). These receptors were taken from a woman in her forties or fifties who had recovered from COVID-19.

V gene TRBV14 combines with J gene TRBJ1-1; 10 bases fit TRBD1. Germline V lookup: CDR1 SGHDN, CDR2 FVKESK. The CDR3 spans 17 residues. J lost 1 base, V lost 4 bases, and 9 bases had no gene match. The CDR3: CASSRRTGGFENTEAFF. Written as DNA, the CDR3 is TGTGCCAGCAGCCGTAGGACAGGGGGTTTTGAGAACACTGAAGCTTTCTTT.

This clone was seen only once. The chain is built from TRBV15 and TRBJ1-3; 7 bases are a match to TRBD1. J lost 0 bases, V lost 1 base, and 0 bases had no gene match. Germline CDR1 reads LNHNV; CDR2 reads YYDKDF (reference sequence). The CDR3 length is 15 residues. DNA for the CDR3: TGTGCCACCAGCAGAGGGGACAGCTCTGGAAACACCATATATTTT. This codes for CATSRGDSSGNTIYF.

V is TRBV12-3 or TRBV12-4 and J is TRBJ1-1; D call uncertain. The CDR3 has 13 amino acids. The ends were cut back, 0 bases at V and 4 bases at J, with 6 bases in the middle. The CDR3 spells CASSLAQTTEAFF. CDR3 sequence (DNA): TGTGCCAGCAGTTTAGCACAGACCACTGAAGCTTTCTTT.

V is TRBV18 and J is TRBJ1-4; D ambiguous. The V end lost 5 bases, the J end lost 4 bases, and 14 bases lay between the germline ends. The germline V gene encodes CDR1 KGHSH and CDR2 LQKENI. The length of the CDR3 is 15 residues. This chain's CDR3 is CASSSNRASNEKLFF. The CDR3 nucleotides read TGTGCCAGCTCATCCAACAGAGCCAGTAATGAAAAACTGTTTTTT. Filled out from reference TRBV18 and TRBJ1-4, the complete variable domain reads NAGVMQNPRHLVRRRGQEARLRCSPMKGHSHVYWYRQLPEEGLKFMVYLQKENIIDESGMPKERFSAEFPKEGPSILRIQQVVRGDSAAYFCASSSNRASNEKLFFGSGTQLSVL.

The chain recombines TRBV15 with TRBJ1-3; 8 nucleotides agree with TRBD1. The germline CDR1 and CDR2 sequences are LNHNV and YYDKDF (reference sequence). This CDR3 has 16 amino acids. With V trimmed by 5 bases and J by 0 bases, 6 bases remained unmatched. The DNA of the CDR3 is TGTGCCACCAGCGGACCGACAGGGGACTCTGGAAACACCATATATTTT. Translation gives CATSGPTGDSGNTIYF. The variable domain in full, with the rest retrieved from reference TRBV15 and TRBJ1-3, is DAMVIQNPRYQVTQFGKPVTLSCSQTLNHNVMYWYQQKSSQAPKLLFHYYDKDFNNEADTPDNFQSRRPNTSFCFLDIRSPGLGDTAMYLCATSGPTGDSGNTIYFGEGSWLTVV.

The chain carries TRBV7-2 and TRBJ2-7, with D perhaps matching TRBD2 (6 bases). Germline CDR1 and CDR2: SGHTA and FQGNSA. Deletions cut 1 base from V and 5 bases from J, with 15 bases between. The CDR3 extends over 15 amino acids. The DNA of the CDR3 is TGTGCCAGCAGCTTAGGATCCCCAGCGGGCCACGAGCAGTACTTC. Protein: CASSLGSPAGHEQYF. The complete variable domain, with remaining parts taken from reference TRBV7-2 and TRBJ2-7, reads GAGVSQSPSNKVTEKGKDVELRCDPISGHTALYWYRQSLGQGLEFLIYFQGNSAPDKSGLPSDRFSAERTGGSVSTLTIQRTQQEDSAVYLCASSLGSPAGHEQYFGPGTRLTVT.

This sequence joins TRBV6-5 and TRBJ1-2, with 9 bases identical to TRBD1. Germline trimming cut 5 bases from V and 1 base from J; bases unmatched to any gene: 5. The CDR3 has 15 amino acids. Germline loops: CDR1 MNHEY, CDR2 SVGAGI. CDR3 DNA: TGTGCCAGCAGTCGACAGGGGGGGGATAACTATGGCTACACCTTC. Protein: CASSRQGGDNYGYTF.

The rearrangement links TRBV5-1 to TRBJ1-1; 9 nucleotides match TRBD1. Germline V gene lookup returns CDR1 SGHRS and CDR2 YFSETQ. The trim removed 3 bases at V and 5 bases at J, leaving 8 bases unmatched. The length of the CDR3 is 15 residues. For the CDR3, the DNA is TGCGCCAGCAGCTCGTGGACAGGGGCCGGGACTGAAGCTTTCTTT. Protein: CASSSWTGAGTEAFF.

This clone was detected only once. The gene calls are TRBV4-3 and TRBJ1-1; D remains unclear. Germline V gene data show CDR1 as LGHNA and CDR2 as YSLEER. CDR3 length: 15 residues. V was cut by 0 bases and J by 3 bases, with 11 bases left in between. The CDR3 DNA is TGCGCCAGCAGCCAAGATTTGTCCAGGTACACTGAAGCTTTCTTT. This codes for CASSQDLSRYTEAFF.

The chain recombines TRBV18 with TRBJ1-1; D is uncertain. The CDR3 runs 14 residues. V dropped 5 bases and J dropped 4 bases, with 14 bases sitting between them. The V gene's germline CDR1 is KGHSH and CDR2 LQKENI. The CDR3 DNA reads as TGTGCCAGCTCAGCGCAGGAGGTAGGCACTGAAGCTTTCTTT. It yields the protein CASSAQEVGTEAFF. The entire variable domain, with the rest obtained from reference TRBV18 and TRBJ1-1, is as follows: NAGVMQNPRHLVRRRGQEARLRCSPMKGHSHVYWYRQLPEEGLKFMVYLQKENIIDESGMPKERFSAEFPKEGPSILRIQQVVRGDSAAYFCASSAQEVGTEAFFGQGTRLTVV.

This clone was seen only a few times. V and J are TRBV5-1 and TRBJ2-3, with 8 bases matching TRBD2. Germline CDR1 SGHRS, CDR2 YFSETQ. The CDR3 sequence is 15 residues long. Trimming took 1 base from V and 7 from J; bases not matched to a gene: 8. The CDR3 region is CASSLRERGPHTQYF. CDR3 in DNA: TGCGCCAGCAGCTTGCGTGAGCGGGGGCCCCATACGCAGTATTTT.

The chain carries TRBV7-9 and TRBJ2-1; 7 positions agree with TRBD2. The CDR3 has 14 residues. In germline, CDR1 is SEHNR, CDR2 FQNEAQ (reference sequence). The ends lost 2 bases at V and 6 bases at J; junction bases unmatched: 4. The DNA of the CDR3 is TGTGCCAGCAGCTTACTTGCGGGAGCCAATGAGCAGTTCTTC. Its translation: CASSLLAGANEQFF.

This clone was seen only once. CDR3 bases: TGTGCCAGCAGCCTATACCGGGACAGGGGTAATTCACCCCTCCACTTT. It yields the protein CASSLYRDRGNSPLHF. The chain couples TRBV27 to TRBJ1-6; 10 positions match TRBD1. The CDR3 is made up of 16 amino acids. After removal of 6 bases from V and 6 bases from J, the junction contained 8 bases not matched to a gene. Germline loops: CDR1 MNHEY, CDR2 SMNVEV (reference sequence).

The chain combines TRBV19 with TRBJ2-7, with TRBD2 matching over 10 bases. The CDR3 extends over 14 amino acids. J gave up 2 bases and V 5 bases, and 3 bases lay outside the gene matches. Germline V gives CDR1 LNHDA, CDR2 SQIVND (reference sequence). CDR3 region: CASSRTSGTYEQYF. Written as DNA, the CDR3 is TGTGCCAGTAGTCGGACTAGCGGTACCTACGAGCAGTACTTC.

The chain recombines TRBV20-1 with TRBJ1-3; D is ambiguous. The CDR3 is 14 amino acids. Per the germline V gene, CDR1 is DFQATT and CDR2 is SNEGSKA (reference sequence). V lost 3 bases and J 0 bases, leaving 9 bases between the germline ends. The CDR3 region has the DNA TGCAGTGCTAGTCCGCAGGCCTCTGGAAACACCATATATTTT. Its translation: CSASPQASGNTIYF.

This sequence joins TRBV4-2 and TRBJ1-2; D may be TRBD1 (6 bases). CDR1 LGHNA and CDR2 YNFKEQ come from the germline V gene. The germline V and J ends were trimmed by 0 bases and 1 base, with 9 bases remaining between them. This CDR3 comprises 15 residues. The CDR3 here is CASSQDYRDNYGYTF. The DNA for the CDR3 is TGTGCCAGCAGCCAAGACTACAGGGATAACTATGGCTACACCTTC.

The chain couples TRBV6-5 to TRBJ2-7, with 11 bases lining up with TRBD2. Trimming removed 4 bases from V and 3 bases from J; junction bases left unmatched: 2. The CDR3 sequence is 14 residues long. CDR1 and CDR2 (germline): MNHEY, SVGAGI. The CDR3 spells CASSSGTSGYEQYF. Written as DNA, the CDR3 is TGTGCCAGCAGTTCCGGGACTAGCGGCTACGAGCAGTACTTC.

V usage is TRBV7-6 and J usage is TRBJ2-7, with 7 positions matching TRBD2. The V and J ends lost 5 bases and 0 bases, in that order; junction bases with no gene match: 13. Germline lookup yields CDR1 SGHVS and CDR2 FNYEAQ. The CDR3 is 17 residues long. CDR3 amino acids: CASSLSSRAGSSYEQYF. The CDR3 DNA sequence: TGTGCCAGCAGCCTAAGCTCTAGAGCGGGAAGCTCCTACGAGCAGTACTTC.

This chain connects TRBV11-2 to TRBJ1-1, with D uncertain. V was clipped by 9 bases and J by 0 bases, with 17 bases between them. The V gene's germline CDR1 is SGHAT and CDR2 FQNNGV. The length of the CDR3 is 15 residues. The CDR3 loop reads CASSPRKLVNTEAFF. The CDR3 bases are TGTGCCAGTTCACCCAGGAAACTGGTGAACACTGAAGCTTTCTTT. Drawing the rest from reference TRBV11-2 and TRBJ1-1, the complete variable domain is EAGVAQSPRYKIIEKRQSVAFWCNPISGHATLYWYQQILGQGPKLLIQFQNNGVVDDSQLPKDRFSAERLKGVDSTLKIQPAKLEDSAVYLCASSPRKLVNTEAFFGQGTRLTVV.

The CDR3 sequence is CASSQAGLDGYTF. Written as DNA, the CDR3 is TGTGCCAGCAGTCAGGCGGGTCTGGATGGCTACACCTTC. The chain uses TRBV2 and TRBJ1-2; D remains ambiguous. Trimming stripped 5 bases from V and 6 bases from J, with 13 bases between. Germline loops: CDR1 SNHLY, CDR2 FYNNEI. This CDR3 region has 13 residues.

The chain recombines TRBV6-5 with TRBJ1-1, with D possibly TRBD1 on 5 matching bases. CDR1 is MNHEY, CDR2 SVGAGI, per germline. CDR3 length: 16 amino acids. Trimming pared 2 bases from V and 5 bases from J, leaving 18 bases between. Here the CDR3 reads CASSYPSGWGGTEAFF. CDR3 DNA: TGTGCCAGCAGTTACCCATCGGGTTGGGGGGGAACTGAAGCTTTCTTT.